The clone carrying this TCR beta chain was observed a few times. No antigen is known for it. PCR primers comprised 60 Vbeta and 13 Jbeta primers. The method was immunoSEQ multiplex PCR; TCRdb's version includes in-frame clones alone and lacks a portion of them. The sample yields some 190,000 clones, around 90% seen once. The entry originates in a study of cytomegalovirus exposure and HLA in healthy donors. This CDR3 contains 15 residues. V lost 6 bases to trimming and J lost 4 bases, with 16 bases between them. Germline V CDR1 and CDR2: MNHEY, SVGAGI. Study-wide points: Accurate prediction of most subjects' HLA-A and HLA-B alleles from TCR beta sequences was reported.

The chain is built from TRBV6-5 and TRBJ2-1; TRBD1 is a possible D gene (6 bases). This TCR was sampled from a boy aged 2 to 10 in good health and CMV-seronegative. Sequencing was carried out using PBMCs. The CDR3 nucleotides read TGTGCCAGCAGCAGACCGGGACAAGTATACAATGAGCAGTTCTTC. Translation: CASSRPGQVYNEQFF.